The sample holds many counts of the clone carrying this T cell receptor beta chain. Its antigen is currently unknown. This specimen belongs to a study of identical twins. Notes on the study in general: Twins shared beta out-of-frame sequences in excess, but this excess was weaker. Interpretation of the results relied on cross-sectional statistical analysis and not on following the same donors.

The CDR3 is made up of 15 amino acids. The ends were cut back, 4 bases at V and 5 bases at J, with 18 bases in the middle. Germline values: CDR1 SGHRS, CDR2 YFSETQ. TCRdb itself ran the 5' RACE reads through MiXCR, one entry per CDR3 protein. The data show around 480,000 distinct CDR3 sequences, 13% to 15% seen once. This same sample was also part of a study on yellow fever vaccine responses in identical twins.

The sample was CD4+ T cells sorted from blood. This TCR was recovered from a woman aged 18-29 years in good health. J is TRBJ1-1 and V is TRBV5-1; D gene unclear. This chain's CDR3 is CASSPRNSEITEAFF. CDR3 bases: TGCGCCAGCAGCCCCAGGAACAGCGAGATAACTGAAGCTTTCTTT.